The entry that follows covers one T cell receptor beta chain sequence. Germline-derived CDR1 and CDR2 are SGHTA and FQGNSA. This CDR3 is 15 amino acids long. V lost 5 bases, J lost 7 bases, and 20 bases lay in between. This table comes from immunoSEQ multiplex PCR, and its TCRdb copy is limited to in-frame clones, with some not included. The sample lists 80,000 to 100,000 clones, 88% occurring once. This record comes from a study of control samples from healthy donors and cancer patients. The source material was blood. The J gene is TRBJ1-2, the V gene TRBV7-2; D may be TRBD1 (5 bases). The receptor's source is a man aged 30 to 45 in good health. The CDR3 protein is CASSPSQGSRGGYTF. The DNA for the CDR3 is TGTGCCAGCAGCCCGTCTCAGGGTTCCCGTGGTGGCTACACCTTC. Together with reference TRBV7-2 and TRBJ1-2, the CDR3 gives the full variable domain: GAGVSQSPSNKVTEKGKDVELRCDPISGHTALYWYRQSLGQGLEFLIYFQGNSAPDKSGLPSDRFSAERTGGSVSTLTIQRTQQEDSAVYLCASSPSQGSRGGYTFGSGTRLTVV.